This T cell receptor (beta chain) emerged from a study of T cell repertoires in cytomegalovirus infection. Study background: The authors used CMV epitopes that were HLA-C-restricted (recently identified) and HLA-B-restricted (well studied). Public TCR beta signatures marked donors with CMV infection and the matching HLA.

The study, taken as a whole, reports: Cumulated frequencies of public TCR beta families served to identify carriers of CMV plus the relevant HLA. Ex vivo, HLA-C-restricted CMV-specific TCR beta clonotypes prevailed over the rest of the response.

Each CDR3 protein is one row after TCRdb ran MiXCR on the reads. The sample has some 350,000 distinct CDR3 sequences; 25% to 30% are singletons. From germline, CDR1 is LGHNT and CDR2 FRNRAP. Trimming removed 0 bases at V and 1 base at J, with 9 bases between. The CDR3 is 15 residues long. Note on this clonotype: Its antigen remains unknown.

The rearrangement uses TRBV12-5 and TRBJ1-1, with D possibly being TRBD1 (5 bases). This TCR derives from a human donor in good health (CMV status not recorded). Some clones in this sample may be carry-over from other donors' samples. Sequencing was performed on cultured PBMCs, taken from culture after CMV antigen stimulation. As DNA, the CDR3 is TGTGCTAGTGGTTTGGTAGGGGTGACGAACACTGAAGCTTTCTTT. As protein: CASGLVGVTNTEAFF.